The T cell receptor (beta chain) under discussion was sequenced for a study of CD8+ T cells in alopecia areata. Study information: Tofacitinib continued for 6 to 18 months and was then withheld for 6 months. Study-wide findings and caveats: Many expanded lesional clones persisted in scalp and blood during tofacitinib.

Reverse transcribed after extraction, RNA yielded cDNA as the sequencing template. Generated by immunoSEQ multiplex PCR, the TCRdb table keeps only in-frame clones and is missing some. The sample includes about 190,000 clones, under 70% seen only once; the top ten take about 4.2%. The treatment: oral pan-JAK inhibitor, 5-10 mg twice daily. After removal of 6 bases from V and 8 bases from J, the junction contained 11 bases not matched to a gene. The CDR3 covers 14 residues. Germline V gene sequence: CDR1 SEHNR, CDR2 FQNEAQ (reference sequence). Note on this clone: Its antigen is not identified.

The chain employs TRBV7-9 and TRBJ1-1; 8 positions match TRBD1. The material sequenced was CD4+ T cells sorted from blood, taken at week 4, from a patient treated with tofacitinib. The TCR sequence derives from a human donor with alopecia areata. The CDR3 DNA reads TGTGCCAGCAGACCGGACAGGGCAACTCCGGAAGCTTTCTTT. It encodes CASRPDRATPEAFF.